The clone carrying this T cell receptor beta chain came up a few times. The target antigen is unknown. The data belong to a study of cytomegalovirus exposure and HLA in healthy donors. Study-level findings and limits: As a later analysis showed, a missense DCLRE1C variant was linked to trimming of TCR beta V- and J-genes.

In germline, CDR1 is SGHRS, CDR2 YFSETQ. Deletions cut 6 bases from V and 4 bases from J, with 16 bases between. The CDR3 is 14 amino acids. PCR primers comprised 60 Vbeta and 13 Jbeta primers. Produced via immunoSEQ multiplex PCR; TCRdb's table is partial and in-frame only. There are around 150,000 clones in the sample; 60% to 75% occur only once, and over 1.5% lies in the top ten. This chain connects TRBV5-1 to TRBJ1-2; the D is unclear. Sequencing was done on a sample of PBMCs. The clonotype comes from a human donor in good health. CDR3 DNA sequence: TGCGCCAGCACCTTAAGCGGGCAGCCCTATGGCTACACCTTC. Translating gives CASTLSGQPYGYTF.